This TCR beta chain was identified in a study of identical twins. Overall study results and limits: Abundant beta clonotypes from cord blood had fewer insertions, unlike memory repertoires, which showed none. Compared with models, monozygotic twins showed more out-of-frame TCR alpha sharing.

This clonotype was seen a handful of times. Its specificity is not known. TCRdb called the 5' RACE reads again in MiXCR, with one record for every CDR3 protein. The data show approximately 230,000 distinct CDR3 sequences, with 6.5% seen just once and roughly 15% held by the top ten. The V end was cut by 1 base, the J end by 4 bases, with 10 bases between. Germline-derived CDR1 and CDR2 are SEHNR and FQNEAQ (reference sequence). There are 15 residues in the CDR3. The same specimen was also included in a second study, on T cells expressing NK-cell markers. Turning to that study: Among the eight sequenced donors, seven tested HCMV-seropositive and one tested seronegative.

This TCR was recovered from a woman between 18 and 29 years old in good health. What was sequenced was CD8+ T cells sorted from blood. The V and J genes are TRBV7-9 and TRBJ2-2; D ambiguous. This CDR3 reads CASSLDSSSTGELFF. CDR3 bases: TGTGCCAGCAGCTTAGATAGTAGCAGCACCGGGGAGCTGTTTTTT.